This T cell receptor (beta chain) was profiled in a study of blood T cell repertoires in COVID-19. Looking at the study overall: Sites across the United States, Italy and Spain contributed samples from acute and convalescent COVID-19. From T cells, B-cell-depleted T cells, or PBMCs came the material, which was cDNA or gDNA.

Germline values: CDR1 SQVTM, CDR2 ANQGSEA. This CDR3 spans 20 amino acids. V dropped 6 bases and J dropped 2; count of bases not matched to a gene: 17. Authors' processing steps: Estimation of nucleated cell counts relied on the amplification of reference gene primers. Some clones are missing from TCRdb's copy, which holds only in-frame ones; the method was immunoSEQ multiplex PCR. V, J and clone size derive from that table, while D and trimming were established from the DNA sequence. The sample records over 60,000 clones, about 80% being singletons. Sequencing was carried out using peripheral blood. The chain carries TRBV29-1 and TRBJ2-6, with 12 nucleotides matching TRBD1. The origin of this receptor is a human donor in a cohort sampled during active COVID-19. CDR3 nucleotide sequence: TGCAGCGTAGCAAAAACCCGGGACAGGGGGCTTCTTACTGGGGCCAACGTCCTGACTTTC. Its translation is CSVAKTRDRGLLTGANVLTF.